The 8 T cell receptor beta chains listed next were all sequenced from one sample in a study of identifying expanded T cells in peripheral blood. Method: immunoSEQ multiplex PCR; TCRdb's copy keeps in-frame clones and lacks some. Of approximately 92,000 clones listed, 85% are singletons. Input material: blood. These receptors all come from a person between 18 and 70 years old in good health.

The chain links TRBV27 to TRBJ1-2, with D tentatively TRBD1 (5 bases). V was pared by 6 bases and J by 5 bases, with 16 bases between. The CDR3 is 14 residues long. CDR1 is MNHEY, CDR2 SMNVEV, per germline (reference sequence). CDR3 loop: CASSSSPRVYGYTF. CDR3 in DNA: TGTGCCAGCAGCTCAAGCCCCAGGGTGTATGGCTACACCTTC.

V gene TRBV5-1 combines with J gene TRBJ1-1, with 8 bases identical to TRBD1. Germline CDR1 and CDR2: SGHRS and YFSETQ. J lost 1 base, V lost 3 bases, and 2 bases had no gene match. The CDR3 length is 14 residues. The CDR3: CASSWGQENTEAFF. CDR3 DNA: TGCGCCAGCAGCTGGGGACAGGAGAACACTGAAGCTTTCTTT.

This chain joins TRBV18 and TRBJ1-2, with 12 bases matching TRBD1. The CDR3 has 14 residues. Germline V gene sequence: CDR1 KGHSH, CDR2 LQKENI. V was clipped by 6 bases and J by 8 bases; unmatched bases: 7. For the CDR3, the DNA is TGTGCCAGCTCCCTGGGACAGGGGGCACAGGGCTACACCTTC. It is translated as CASSLGQGAQGYTF.

The CDR3 nucleotides are TGTGCCACCGGGAGAAACAGCGCCTCCGAGCAGTACTTC. It specifies CATGRNSASEQYF. The V and J genes are TRBV6-5 and TRBJ2-7; D may be TRBD2 (6 bases). The germline gives CDR1 MNHEY, CDR2 SVGAGI. CDR3 length equals 13 residues. V was pared by 10 bases and J by 6 bases, with 19 bases between.

V and J are TRBV5-4 and TRBJ1-1, with D uncertain. The length of the CDR3 is 12 residues. V was trimmed by 4 bases and J by 3 bases, leaving 7 bases between them. From germline, CDR1 is SGHNT and CDR2 YYREEE (reference sequence). CDR3 sequence (DNA): TGTGCCAGCAGCCACCCGGACACTGAAGCTTTCTTT. Encoded protein: CASSHPDTEAFF.

V gene TRBV5-4 combines with J gene TRBJ1-2, with a tentative D call TRBD1 (5 bases). Germline CDR1 is SGHNT and CDR2 is YYREEE (reference sequence). The V and J ends lost 5 bases and 8 bases respectively, with 22 bases between them. This CDR3 has 15 residues. The CDR3 sequence is CASRNQDTRPMGYTF. CDR3 nucleotide sequence: TGTGCCAGCAGGAACCAGGACACCCGCCCTATGGGCTACACCTTC.

This sequence joins TRBV5-7 and TRBJ1-1; 7 nucleotides align to TRBD1. TRBV5-7 qualifies as an ORF whose function is uncertain. V lost 4 bases, J lost 1 base, and 1 base stayed unmatched. This CDR3 has 13 residues. The CDR3 region is CASSRDRNTEAFF. The CDR3, as DNA: TGTGCCAGCAGCCGGGACAGGAACACTGAAGCTTTCTTT.

The chain joins TRBV29-1 to TRBJ1-3; a possible D gene is TRBD1 (5 bases). Trimming cost V 6 bases and J 9 bases, with 15 bases left between them. CDR3 length: 12 residues. The V gene's germline CDR1 is SQVTM and CDR2 ANQGSEA. CDR3 region: CSVRSGVGTIYF. The CDR3 nucleotides are TGCAGCGTAAGGTCGGGGGTCGGCACCATATATTTT.